These 30 T cell receptor beta chains were all obtained from the same sample, sequenced in a study of blood T cell repertoires in COVID-19. TCRdb's table, derived via immunoSEQ multiplex PCR, lists solely in-frame clones and lacks some. Among some 180,000 clones listed, around 83% were seen once. Sequenced input: PBMCs or T cells enriched from blood (not recorded which). The source of these receptors is a woman in her twenties or thirties who had been exposed to COVID-19.

The sample holds a few counts of this clone. V and J are TRBV7-3 and TRBJ1-6; D is unclear. CDR1 and CDR2 from the germline V gene are SGHTA and FQGTGA. V was trimmed by 0 bases and J by 8 bases, leaving 5 bases between them. There are 13 residues in the CDR3. The CDR3 DNA is TGTGCCAGCAGCTTAACGGCTGATTCACCCCTCCACTTT. Translation: CASSLTADSPLHF.

The chain combines TRBV5-1 with TRBJ2-7, with D possibly being TRBD1 (7 bases). V lost 4 bases and J 4 bases, leaving 12 bases between the germline ends. CDR3 length: 13 residues. Germline loops: CDR1 SGHRS, CDR2 YFSETQ. As DNA, the CDR3 is TGCGCCAGCAGCCACCCAGGGGGGTACGAGCAGTACTTC. It codes for CASSHPGGYEQYF.

The chain combines TRBV15 with TRBJ1-5; a possible D gene is TRBD1 (6 bases). V lost 5 bases and J lost 5, with 13 bases in between. The germline V gene has CDR1 LNHNV and CDR2 YYDKDF (reference sequence). This CDR3 has 14 amino acids. CDR3 amino acids: CATSGRQADQPQHF. In DNA form, the CDR3 reads TGTGCCACCAGCGGAAGACAGGCAGATCAGCCCCAGCATTTT.

This chain connects TRBV6-5 to TRBJ2-7, with TRBD1 matching 9 bases. The CDR3 runs to 14 residues. Germline lookup yields CDR1 MNHEY and CDR2 SVGAGI. J was trimmed by 5 bases and V by 6 bases; bases with no gene match: 8. In DNA form, the CDR3 reads TGTGCCAGCAGGTTGACAGGGGGGGACAACGAGCAGTACTTC. Translated, it gives CASRLTGGDNEQYF.

This clone was observed a handful of times. The J gene is TRBJ2-7, the V gene TRBV7-9, with D maybe TRBD1 (5 bases). Germline V gene sequence: CDR1 SEHNR, CDR2 FQNEAQ (reference sequence). V was clipped by 7 bases and J by 4 bases, with 14 bases between them. This CDR3 comprises 13 residues. The CDR3 loop reads CASMDTHLYEQYF. CDR3 DNA sequence: TGTGCCAGCATGGACACTCACCTTTACGAGCAGTACTTC.

The chain uses TRBV23-1 and TRBJ1-2; 7 bases fit TRBD1. TRBV23-1 is an ORF, and what it does is uncertain. CDR3 length: 15 amino acids. V gave up 3 bases and J gave up 6 bases; unmatched junction bases: 10. Written as DNA, the CDR3 is TGCGCCAGCAGTCAGGGCGGACAGGAACGGGATGGCTACACCTTC. This encodes CASSQGGQERDGYTF.

The V call is TRBV5-1, the J call TRBJ2-1; D is ambiguous. CDR1 is SGHRS, CDR2 YFSETQ, per germline. This CDR3 comprises 12 residues. V shed 1 base and J shed 10 bases, with 9 bases lying between them. The CDR3 DNA reads as TGCGCCAGCAGCTTGATAGGCGGCGAGCAGTTCTTC. It specifies CASSLIGGEQFF. Supplemented by reference TRBV5-1 and TRBJ2-1, the full variable domain reads KAGVTQTPRYLIKTRGQQVTLSCSPISGHRSVSWYQQTPGQGLQFLFEYFSETQRNKGNFPGRFSGRQFSNSRSEMNVSTLELGDSALYLCASSLIGGEQFFGPGTRLTVL.

This chain joins TRBV5-5 and TRBJ1-4, with TRBD1 identical over 9 bases. Germline loops: CDR1 SGHKS, CDR2 YYEKEE (reference sequence). The junction had 7 bases not matched to a gene; V was cut back by 2 bases and J by 8 bases. This CDR3 has 15 amino acids. CDR3 amino acids: CASSLAWTGDEKLFF. The CDR3, as DNA: TGTGCCAGCAGCTTAGCATGGACAGGGGACGAAAAACTGTTTTTT.

This chain uses TRBV5-4 with TRBJ1-4, with a tentative D call TRBD1 (6 bases). This CDR3 is 15 amino acids long. Trimming removed 3 bases from V and 0 bases from J, with 9 bases in between. CDR1 and CDR2 from the germline V gene are SGHNT and YYREEE (reference sequence). CDR3 sequence (DNA): TGTGCCAGCAGCTCCGGACAGACAACTAATGAAAAACTGTTTTTT. Protein: CASSSGQTTNEKLFF.

The V gene is TRBV2, the J gene TRBJ1-2, with 7 bases identical to TRBD1. With V trimmed by 2 bases and J by 4 bases, 1 base remained unmatched. This CDR3 is built from 13 residues. The V gene's germline CDR1 is SNHLY and CDR2 FYNNEI. The CDR3 DNA reads TGTGCCAGCAGTGAAACAGGGGCCTATGGCTACACCTTC. Translated, it gives CASSETGAYGYTF.

V usage is TRBV30 and J usage is TRBJ2-3, with 7 bases that match TRBD2. Trimming cost V 8 bases and J 1 base; bases outside gene matches: 6. The CDR3 covers 13 residues. Germline V gives CDR1 GTSNPN, CDR2 SVGIG (reference sequence). As DNA, the CDR3 is TGTGCCGGGCAAAGCGGGGGCACAGATACGCAGTATTTT. It translates to CAGQSGGTDTQYF.

The V and J genes are TRBV6-1 and TRBJ1-2; D remains ambiguous. Trimming stripped 1 base from V and 5 bases from J, with 11 bases between. Germline V CDR1 and CDR2: MNHNS, SASEGT. There are 14 residues in the CDR3. CDR3 amino acids: CASSEGVAYYGYTF. CDR3 coding DNA: TGTGCCAGCAGTGAAGGAGTTGCTTATTATGGCTACACCTTC.

In DNA form, the CDR3 reads TGTGCCAGCAGCCCCTCGGGACAGGGGGGGTACGAGCAGTACTTC. Translation: CASSPSGQGGYEQYF. V usage is TRBV3-1 (or the pseudogene TRBV3-2) and J usage is TRBJ2-7, with 11 bases that match TRBD1. The CDR3 runs 15 residues. The trim removed 4 bases at V and 4 bases at J, leaving 6 bases unmatched. CDR1 LGHDT and CDR2 YNNKEL come from the germline V gene (reference sequence).

CDR3 coding DNA: TGTGCCATCAGCTCGGGACTAGCGGTAAACACCGGGGAGCTGTTTTTT. Its translation is CAISSGLAVNTGELFF. The chain uses TRBV10-3 and TRBJ2-2; 11 nucleotides line up with TRBD2. V lost 6 bases, J lost 2 bases, and 5 bases stayed unmatched. This CDR3 region has 16 residues. The germline V gene encodes CDR1 ENHRY and CDR2 SYGVKD.

The chain couples TRBV11-2 to TRBJ1-1; 7 positions agree with TRBD1. Trimming at V came to 2 bases and at J to 3 bases, leaving 9 bases not matched to a gene. This CDR3 region has 16 residues. Germline-derived CDR1 and CDR2 are SGHAT and FQNNGV. Written as DNA, the CDR3 is TGTGCCAGCAGCTTACGCAGGGGGGAACCGGACACTGAAGCTTTCTTT. Translating gives CASSLRRGEPDTEAFF.

This chain links TRBV5-1 with TRBJ1-1; 7 positions match TRBD1. V lost 0 bases, J lost 3 bases, and 5 bases stayed unmatched. The length of the CDR3 is 15 residues. Germline V gives CDR1 SGHRS, CDR2 YFSETQ. The CDR3 loop reads CASSLEEGAYTEAFF. The DNA for the CDR3 is TGCGCCAGCAGCTTGGAGGAGGGGGCGTACACTGAAGCTTTCTTT. Looking up the rest from reference TRBV5-1 and TRBJ1-1 gives the full variable domain: KAGVTQTPRYLIKTRGQQVTLSCSPISGHRSVSWYQQTPGQGLQFLFEYFSETQRNKGNFPGRFSGRQFSNSRSEMNVSTLELGDSALYLCASSLEEGAYTEAFFGQGTRLTVV.

This sequence joins TRBV9 and TRBJ1-4; no clear D gene. Germline V gene data show CDR1 as SGDLS and CDR2 as YYNGEE. Trimming removed 3 bases at V and 8 bases at J, with 14 bases between. The CDR3 contains 14 residues. CDR3 residues: CASSGEGRVEKLFF. The CDR3 DNA follows: TGTGCCAGCAGCGGGGAAGGGCGGGTCGAAAAACTGTTTTTT. The whole variable domain, remainder taken from reference TRBV9 and TRBJ1-4, is DSGVTQTPKHLITATGQRVTLRCSPRSGDLSVYWYQQSLDQGLQFLIQYYNGEERAKGNILERFSAQQFPDLHSELNLSSLELGDSALYFCASSGEGRVEKLFFGSGTQLSVL.

This chain uses TRBV4-3 with TRBJ1-6, with D possibly TRBD1 on 6 matching bases. In germline, CDR1 is LGHNA, CDR2 YSLEER. V was cut by 1 base and J by 11 bases, with 9 bases left in between. The CDR3 extends over 13 amino acids. The CDR3 sequence: CASSQGGGAPLHF. CDR3 nucleotide sequence: TGCGCCAGCAGCCAAGGTGGGGGCGCACCCCTCCACTTT.

This clone was seen once. The chain carries TRBV25-1 and TRBJ1-5; D uncertain. CDR1 is MGHDK and CDR2 is SYGVNS in the germline V gene. V gave up 3 bases and J gave up 3 bases, with 3 bases separating them. CDR3 size: 12 residues. The CDR3 spells CASSDYNQPQHF. For the CDR3, the DNA is TGTGCCAGCAGTGACTACAATCAGCCCCAGCATTTT.

This rearrangement joins TRBV4-1 to TRBJ1-2, with 9 nucleotides matching TRBD1. V was clipped by 4 bases and J by 0 bases; unmatched bases: 9. This CDR3 has 17 amino acids. Germline V gene data show CDR1 as MGHRA and CDR2 as YSYEKL. The CDR3 coding sequence is TGCGCCAGCAGCCCCCAGATCCGACAGGGGGCTAACTATGGCTACACCTTC. This gives the protein CASSPQIRQGANYGYTF.

The V gene is TRBV15, the J gene TRBJ2-1, with D tentatively TRBD1 (6 bases). The CDR3 runs 14 residues. Germline V gene lookup returns CDR1 LNHNV and CDR2 YYDKDF (reference sequence). V lost 3 bases and J 8 bases, leaving 14 bases between the germline ends. DNA for the CDR3: TGTGCCACCAGCAGGGGGGCACATGAGGATGAGCAGTTCTTC. Encoded protein: CATSRGAHEDEQFF. Full variable domain (missing parts from reference TRBV15 and TRBJ2-1): DAMVIQNPRYQVTQFGKPVTLSCSQTLNHNVMYWYQQKSSQAPKLLFHYYDKDFNNEADTPDNFQSRRPNTSFCFLDIRSPGLGDTAMYLCATSRGAHEDEQFFGPGTRLTVL.

This chain links TRBV18 with TRBJ2-7; TRBD2 matches at 8 bases. Germline V gene data show CDR1 as KGHSH and CDR2 as LQKENI. This CDR3 region has 14 residues. Trimming removed 2 bases from V and 6 bases from J; junction bases left unmatched: 6. The chain's CDR3 is CASSPGTSGFEQYF. In DNA form, the CDR3 reads TGTGCCAGCTCACCAGGTACTAGCGGCTTCGAGCAGTACTTC.

The genes are TRBV7-9 and TRBJ1-6; the D gene is possibly TRBD1 (5 bases). Trimming removed 5 bases at V and 10 bases at J, with 12 bases between. The CDR3 sequence is 13 residues long. Germline loops: CDR1 SEHNR, CDR2 FQNEAQ (reference sequence). CDR3 in amino acids: CASSGAIQSPLHF. In DNA, the CDR3 is TGTGCCAGCAGCGGGGCCATTCAGTCACCCCTCCACTTT.

The chain employs TRBV3-1 (or the pseudogene TRBV3-2) and TRBJ2-1; 8 positions agree with TRBD1. From germline, CDR1 is LGHDT and CDR2 YNNKEL (reference sequence). The CDR3 is 16 residues long. Germline trimming cut 1 base from V and 2 bases from J; bases unmatched to any gene: 4. The CDR3 coding sequence is TGTGCCAGCAGCCAAGCCTCGACAGGGGCCTACAATGAGCAGTTCTTC. It codes for CASSQASTGAYNEQFF.

The chain is built from TRBV5-1 and TRBJ2-3, with 8 bases matching TRBD1. After removal of 3 bases from V and 1 base from J, the junction contained 1 base not matched to a gene. The CDR3 length is 14 residues. Germline loops: CDR1 SGHRS, CDR2 YFSETQ. The CDR3, as DNA: TGCGCCAGCAGCTCGGGACAGGGCACAGATACGCAGTATTTT. Translation gives CASSSGQGTDTQYF.

The CDR3 nucleotides are TGTGCCAGCCGCCGCAGGGCGCTGGACATTCAGTACTTC. Translating gives CASRRRALDIQYF. The V gene is TRBV5-8, the J gene TRBJ2-4; D is perhaps TRBD1 (5 bases). V lost 7 bases and J lost 8, with 16 bases in between. Germline V gene lookup returns CDR1 SGHTS and CDR2 YDEGEE. The CDR3 has 13 amino acids.

CDR3 nucleotide sequence: TGCGCCAGCAGTCAATCGTGCCGGGACAGGGGTGGCACTGAAGCTTTCTTT. This codes for CASSQSCRDRGGTEAFF. This chain joins TRBV23-1 and TRBJ1-1; 10 positions match TRBD1. TRBV23-1 is annotated as an ORF whose role is uncertain. The CDR3 covers 17 residues. V was pared by 0 bases and J by 4 bases, with 8 bases of the junction left unmatched.

The V call is TRBV6-5, the J call TRBJ2-7; D is undetermined. V was clipped by 4 bases and J by 3 bases, with 7 bases between them. Germline CDR1 MNHEY, CDR2 SVGAGI. The CDR3 extends over 12 amino acids. CDR3: CASSSSIYEQYF. The CDR3 bases are TGTGCCAGCAGTTCTAGTATCTACGAGCAGTACTTC.

V is TRBV2 and J is TRBJ2-2; D remains unclear. CDR3 length equals 13 residues. Germline CDR1 is SNHLY and CDR2 is FYNNEI. V lost 4 bases to trimming and J lost 3 bases, with 6 bases between them. CDR3: CASSATDTGELFF. DNA of the CDR3: TGTGCCAGCAGTGCCACGGACACCGGGGAGCTGTTTTTT.

The chain recombines TRBV15 with TRBJ2-7; D is unclear. Germline-derived CDR1 and CDR2 are LNHNV and YYDKDF (reference sequence). The CDR3 is made up of 15 amino acids. The ends were cut back, 4 bases at V and 2 bases at J, with 15 bases in the middle. CDR3 region: CATSMPVANAYEQYF. DNA for the CDR3: TGTGCCACCAGCATGCCCGTGGCAAATGCCTACGAGCAGTACTTC. The full variable domain, rest sourced from reference TRBV15 and TRBJ2-7, is DAMVIQNPRYQVTQFGKPVTLSCSQTLNHNVMYWYQQKSSQAPKLLFHYYDKDFNNEADTPDNFQSRRPNTSFCFLDIRSPGLGDTAMYLCATSMPVANAYEQYFGPGTRLTVT.